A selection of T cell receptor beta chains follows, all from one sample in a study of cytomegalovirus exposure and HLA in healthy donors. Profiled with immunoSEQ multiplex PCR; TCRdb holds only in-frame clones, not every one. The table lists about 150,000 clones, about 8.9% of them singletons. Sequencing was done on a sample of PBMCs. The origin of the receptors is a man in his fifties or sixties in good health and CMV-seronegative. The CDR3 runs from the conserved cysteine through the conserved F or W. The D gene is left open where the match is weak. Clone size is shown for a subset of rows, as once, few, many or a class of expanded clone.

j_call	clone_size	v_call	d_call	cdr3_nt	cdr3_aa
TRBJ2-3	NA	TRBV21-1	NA	TGTGCCAGCAGCCATCTGACTAGCGGGGGGTATAACACAGATACGCAGTATTTT	CASSHLTSGGYNTDTQYF
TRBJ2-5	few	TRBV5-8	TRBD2	TGTGCCAGCAGCCCGGGACTAGCGGGGGAAGAGACCCAGTACTTC	CASSPGLAGEETQYF
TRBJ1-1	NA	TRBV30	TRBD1	TGTGCCTGGAGGTTTAGGGACAGAGACACTGAAGCTTTCTTT	CAWRFRDRDTEAFF
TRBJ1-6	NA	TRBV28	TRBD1	TGTGCCAGCAGTCTCGACAGGGGCGGCTCACCCCTCCACTTT	CASSLDRGGSPLHF
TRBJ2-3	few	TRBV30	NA	TGTGCCTGGAGTGACAATACGCAGTATTTT	CAWSDNTQYF
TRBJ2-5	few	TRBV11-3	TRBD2	TGTGCCAGCAGCCCGAGCGGGGGGGGGACGGAGACCCAGTACTTC	CASSPSGGGTETQYF
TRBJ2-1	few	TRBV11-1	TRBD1	TGTGCCAGCAGCTCTACCCGGGACAGGGCAAATGAGCAGTTCTTC	CASSSTRDRANEQFF
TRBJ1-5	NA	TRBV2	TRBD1	TGTGCCAGCTCCGGGACAGGGGGCCTTCAGCCCCAGCATTTT	CASSGTGGLQPQHF
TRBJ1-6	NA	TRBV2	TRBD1	TGTGCCAGCAGTGAAAGTAAAGGGGGCAGTTCACCCCTCCACTTT	CASSESKGGSSPLHF
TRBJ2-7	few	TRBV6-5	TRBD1	TGTGCCAGCAGTTTCGCACAGGGGGGCGAGCAGTACTTC	CASSFAQGGEQYF
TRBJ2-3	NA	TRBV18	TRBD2	TGTGCCAGCTCACGAGGAACTAGCGGGAGTGGAACAGATACGCAGTATTTT	CASSRGTSGSGTDTQYF
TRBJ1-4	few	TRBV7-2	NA	TGTGCCAGCAGCTCCCGGGGGGGCGATGAAAAACTGTTTTTT	CASSSRGGDEKLFF
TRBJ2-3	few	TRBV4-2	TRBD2	TGTGCCAGCAGCCCCCAGTTAGCGGGGTCGGCAGATACGCAGTATTTT	CASSPQLAGSADTQYF
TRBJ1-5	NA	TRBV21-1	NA	TGTGCCAGTACGGACAGATTCCATCAGCCCCAGCATTTT	CASTDRFHQPQHF
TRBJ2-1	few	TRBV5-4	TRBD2	TGTGCCAGCAGCGAGGGACTAGCGGGGGCCGATGAGCAGTTCTTC	CASSEGLAGADEQFF
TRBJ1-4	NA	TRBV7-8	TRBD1	TGTGCCAGCAGTTTCAGGCCGAGACAGGGTGATGAAAAACTGTTTTTT	CASSFRPRQGDEKLFF
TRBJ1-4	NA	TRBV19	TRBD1	TGTGCCAGTAAGGGGGACAGATTTAATGAAAAACTGTTTTTT	CASKGDRFNEKLFF
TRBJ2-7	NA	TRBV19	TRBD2	TGTGCCAGTAGTAAGGTACCCGGACTAGCTGGGAGCTCCTACGAGCAGTACTTC	CASSKVPGLAGSSYEQYF
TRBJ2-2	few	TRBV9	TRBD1	TGTGCCAGCAGCCTCCGCCCCGGGACAGACACCCCGAACACCGGGGAGCTGTTTTTT	CASSLRPGTDTPNTGELFF
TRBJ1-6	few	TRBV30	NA	TGTGCCTGGAGTGTCTCCGGGGGGGATTCACCCCTCCACTTT	CAWSVSGGDSPLHF
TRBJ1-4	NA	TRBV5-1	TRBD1	TGCGCCAGCAGTTCAACGGGACAGGAAAGTGAAAAACTGTTTTTT	CASSSTGQESEKLFF
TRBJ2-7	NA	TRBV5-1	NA	TGCGCCAGCAGCTTGGAAATCACTTGGGAGCAGTACTTC	CASSLEITWEQYF
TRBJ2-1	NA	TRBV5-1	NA	TGCGCCAGCAGCTACTTCCTCAGGGACTACAATGAGCAGTTCTTC	CASSYFLRDYNEQFF
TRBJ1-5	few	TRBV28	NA	TGTGCCAGCAGTTTCCGTCAGCCCCAGCATTTT	CASSFRQPQHF